The 12 T cell receptor beta chains below were found in one sample sequenced in a study of response to subunit inactivated influenza vaccine. TCRdb passed the RT-PCR reads through MiXCR, listing each CDR3 protein once. The table has 550,000 to 800,000 distinct CDR3 sequences, approximately 13% seen once. The input for sequencing was PBMCs from blood, taken around two weeks before vaccination. These receptors all come from a man aged 50 or older who received an inactivated influenza vaccine.

This clonotype was counted between two and nine times. The chain links TRBV18 to TRBJ2-1; D is perhaps TRBD2 (6 bases). From germline, CDR1 is KGHSH and CDR2 LQKENI. The V and J ends lost 6 bases and 6 bases respectively, with 12 bases between them. The CDR3 consists of 13 residues. The CDR3 is CASSRDLSNEQFF. DNA for the CDR3: TGTGCCAGCTCCCGGGACTTAAGCAATGAGCAGTTCTTC.

The chain employs TRBV18 and TRBJ2-1; 12 bases are a match to TRBD2. Germline CDR1 is KGHSH and CDR2 is LQKENI. V shed 3 bases and J 4 bases; nucleotides not matched to a gene: 7. The CDR3 is 17 residues long. This CDR3 is CASSPQTSGRTYNEQFF. For the CDR3, the DNA is TGTGCCAGCTCACCTCAGACTAGCGGGAGAACTTACAATGAGCAGTTCTTC.

This chain's CDR3 is CASSQENRGGYGYTF. The DNA for the CDR3 is TGTGCCAGCAGCCAAGAGAACAGGGGGGGCTATGGCTACACCTTC. The V call is TRBV4-2, the J call TRBJ1-2; 8 bases are a match to TRBD1. The germline gives CDR1 LGHNA, CDR2 YNFKEQ. This CDR3 comprises 15 residues. J gave up 4 bases and V 0 bases, and 4 bases lay outside the gene matches.

This clonotype was counted a few times. The chain employs TRBV4-1 and TRBJ2-3, with TRBD1 identical over 7 bases. Germline trimming cut 0 bases from V and 2 bases from J; bases unmatched to any gene: 11. The length of the CDR3 is 18 residues. Per germline, CDR1 MGHRA and CDR2 YSYEKL. CDR3 in DNA: TGCGCCAGCAGCCAAGATAGGCGCAGGACAGGAAACACAGATACGCAGTATTTT. Translation gives CASSQDRRRTGNTDTQYF.

This clonotype was seen a handful of times. The chain uses TRBV12-3 or TRBV12-4 and TRBJ1-2; TRBD1 aligns across 8 bases. The CDR3 sequence is 17 residues long. V gave up 8 bases and J gave up 7 bases; unmatched junction bases: 21. CDR3 amino acids: CASGTSGRAGGVSGYTF. CDR3 coding DNA: TGTGCCAGCGGCACCTCAGGGAGGGCAGGGGGCGTCTCTGGCTACACCTTC.

This clonotype showed up just a few times. The chain uses TRBV28 and TRBJ1-1; D not resolved. This CDR3 comprises 14 residues. Germline CDR1 MDHEN, CDR2 SYDVKM. The V gene lost 3 bases and the J gene lost 0 bases, with 8 bases spanning the gap. The CDR3 nucleotides are TGTGCCAGCAGTTTTACACAGCTGAACACTGAAGCTTTCTTT. Translated, it gives CASSFTQLNTEAFF.

Many counts were recorded for this clonotype. The chain is built from TRBV6-5 and TRBJ1-1; D remains unclear. Germline assignment: CDR1 MNHEY and CDR2 SVGAGI. The CDR3 has 12 residues. Trimming removed 6 bases from V and 1 base from J, with 6 bases in between. In nucleotides, the CDR3 is TGTGCCAGCAGAGAGAGGAACACTGAAGCTTTCTTT. This translates into CASRERNTEAFF.

J is TRBJ1-2 and V is TRBV14; 9 bases fit TRBD1. J was trimmed by 5 bases and V by 4 bases; bases with no gene match: 14. The germline V gene has CDR1 SGHDN and CDR2 FVKESK. The CDR3 is made up of 17 amino acids. CDR3 region: CASSPLARQGVQYGYTF. The DNA of the CDR3 is TGTGCCAGCAGCCCCCTAGCCCGACAGGGGGTACAGTATGGCTACACCTTC.

This chain links TRBV20-1 with TRBJ1-1; D unresolved. Germline CDR1 and CDR2: DFQATT and SNEGSKA (reference sequence). This CDR3 is built from 13 residues. V shed 3 bases and J shed 0 bases, with 8 bases lying between them. CDR3 loop: CSARGYLNTEAFF. Here the CDR3 DNA reads TGCAGTGCTAGGGGCTATCTGAACACTGAAGCTTTCTTT.

The genes are TRBV11-2 and TRBJ2-5; no firm D call. The CDR3 spans 13 residues. Germline CDR1 SGHAT, CDR2 FQNNGV. V was cut by 4 bases and J by 5 bases, with 11 bases left in between. CDR3 protein: CASSSPNRETQYF. CDR3 in DNA: TGTGCCAGCAGCTCCCCCAATCGGGAGACCCAGTACTTC.

The genes are TRBV4-1 and TRBJ1-1, with a possible D match to TRBD1 (5 bases). CDR1 MGHRA and CDR2 YSYEKL come from the germline V gene. V was cut by 0 bases and J by 4 bases, with 15 bases left in between. The CDR3 is 16 amino acids. In nucleotides, the CDR3 is TGCGCCAGCAGCCAAGACGCGAGTCCCAGGGTCACTGAAGCTTTCTTT. It yields the protein CASSQDASPRVTEAFF.

In its sample, this clonotype was seen a few times. V is TRBV5-1 and J is TRBJ1-6; perhaps TRBD1 as D (5 bases). The length of the CDR3 is 15 residues. CDR1 SGHRS and CDR2 YFSETQ come from the germline V gene. Trimming removed 1 base from V and 8 bases from J, with 13 bases in between. The CDR3 bases are TGCGCCAGCAGCTTGTATCTCCGGGGGTATTCACCCCTCCACTTT. Protein product: CASSLYLRGYSPLHF.